This is a list of T cell receptor beta chains from one sample in a study of T cells after posttransplantation cyclophosphamide. Sequenced by immunoSEQ multiplex PCR; TCRdb stores in-frame clones only, minus some. The sample comprises some 20,000 clones, about 90% of which are singletons, and 5.5% to 7.5% rests with the top ten. Sequencing used PBMCs, obtained after allogeneic stem cell transplant with posttransplant cyclophosphamide. Receptor source: a female patient in her 40s who received an allogeneic stem cell transplant from a related donor, was CMV-positive, and had no GVHD. Some of these T cells may belong to the graft donor. Both conserved end residues are part of each CDR3. A D gene is named only where the DNA matches it firmly. Part of the rows lack a size; the others show once, few, many or a class for expanded clones.

D gene	V gene	CDR3 length	J gene	clone size	CDR3 protein	CDR3 DNA
TRBD1	TRBV29-1	17	TRBJ1-1	-	CSVHRDRGRGGNTEAFF	TGCAGCGTACACCGGGACAGGGGGCGCGGGGGAAACACTGAAGCTTTCTTT
-	TRBV28	15	TRBJ1-4	-	CASSYARATNEKLFF	TGTGCCAGCAGTTACGCACGGGCAACTAATGAAAAACTGTTTTTT
-	TRBV14	14	TRBJ2-7	-	CASSHRLQGYEQYF	TGTGCCAGCAGCCATCGATTACAGGGCTACGAGCAGTACTTC
TRBD2	TRBV27	15	TRBJ2-5	-	CASSLTLAGGQTQYF	TGTGCCAGCAGTTTGACTTTAGCGGGAGGACAGACCCAGTACTTC
TRBD1	TRBV5-1	15	TRBJ2-1	-	CASSFRTGVYNEQFF	TGCGCCAGCAGCTTTCGGACAGGGGTTTACAATGAGCAGTTCTTC
TRBD1	TRBV7-9	18	TRBJ2-4	-	CASSLDRVLPLSKNIQYF	TGTGCCAGCAGCTTGGACAGGGTATTACCCCTATCCAAAAACATTCAGTACTTC
-	TRBV29-1	11	TRBJ2-5	-	CSVDTEETQYF	TGCAGCGTAGATACAGAAGAGACCCAGTACTTC
-	TRBV6-6	14	TRBJ2-1	-	CASRPLLAYNEQFF	TGTGCCAGCAGGCCCCTTCTAGCCTACAATGAGCAGTTCTTC
TRBD2	TRBV28	16	TRBJ2-7	-	CASRRTTSGSTYEQYF	TGTGCCAGCAGACGAACCACTAGCGGGAGTACGTACGAGCAGTACTTC
-	TRBV5-1	14	TRBJ1-5	-	CASSLGESNQPQHF	TGCGCCAGCAGCTTGGGGGAGAGCAATCAGCCCCAGCATTTT
TRBD2	TRBV7-9	19	TRBJ2-1	-	CASSLVHPPGLERDNEQFF	TGTGCCAGCAGCTTAGTCCACCCCCCGGGACTAGAACGTGACAATGAGCAGTTCTTC
-	TRBV2	15	TRBJ2-1	-	CANSRPSGLGNEQFF	TGTGCCAATTCCCGTCCCTCAGGGTTGGGAAATGAGCAGTTCTTC
TRBD2	TRBV27	15	TRBJ2-1	-	CASSLLVAGDNEQFF	TGTGCCAGCAGTTTGTTGGTAGCGGGAGACAATGAGCAGTTCTTC
TRBD2	TRBV2	18	TRBJ2-1	-	CASRFWTSGGSSYNEQFF	TGTGCCAGCAGGTTCTGGACTAGCGGGGGTAGCTCCTACAATGAGCAGTTCTTC
TRBD1	TRBV4-2	15	TRBJ2-1	once	CASSQVGTGNNEQFF	TGTGCCAGCAGCCAAGTAGGGACAGGGAACAATGAGCAGTTCTTC
TRBD1	TRBV27	12	TRBJ2-5	-	CGTGRNQETQYF	TGCGGGACAGGGCGGAACCAAGAGACCCAGTACTTC
TRBD1	TRBV6-5	15	TRBJ1-2	-	CASRTRTGYNYGYTF	TGTGCCAGCAGAACCCGGACAGGGTACAACTATGGCTACACCTTC
-	TRBV5-4	15	TRBJ1-5	-	CASSRGGVRNQPQHF	TGTGCCAGCAGCCGGGGGGGGGTGCGCAATCAGCCCCAGCATTTT
TRBD2	TRBV7-2	15	TRBJ2-1	-	CASSQLAGGFYEQFF	TGTGCCAGCAGCCAACTAGCGGGAGGGTTCTATGAGCAGTTCTTC
-	TRBV9	16	TRBJ2-2	-	CASSPQGQMNTGELFF	TGTGCCAGCAGCCCCCAAGGACAGATGAACACCGGGGAGCTGTTTTTT
-	TRBV6-6	13	TRBJ1-5	few	CATSGQGNQPQHF	TGTGCCACCTCGGGACAAGGCAATCAGCCCCAGCATTTT
-	TRBV11-2	17	TRBJ1-3	-	CASSTFRGKNSGNTIYF	TGTGCCAGCAGCACATTCAGGGGCAAAAACTCCGGAAACACCATATATTTT
TRBD2	TRBV23-1	20	TRBJ2-3	-	CASSQKGGTSGCSSTDTQYF	TGCGCCAGCAGTCAAAAAGGGGGGACTAGCGGGTGTTCTAGCACAGATACGCAGTATTTT
TRBD2	TRBV5-4	16	TRBJ2-5	-	CASSLAGSGRWETQYF	TGTGCCAGCAGCTTAGCGGGTAGCGGGAGATGGGAGACCCAGTACTTC
TRBD2	TRBV7-3	15	TRBJ2-1	few	CASSLASQGGNEQFF	TGTGCCAGCAGCTTGGCCTCGCAGGGAGGGAATGAGCAGTTCTTC
-	TRBV27	16	TRBJ2-7	-	CASSKERPGGFYEQYF	TGTGCCAGCAGTAAGGAGAGGCCCGGAGGTTTCTACGAGCAGTACTTC
TRBD1	TRBV5-1	16	TRBJ2-5	-	CASSLTPGQGGKTQYF	TGCGCCAGCAGCTTAACCCCGGGACAGGGTGGAAAGACCCAGTACTTC
-	TRBV5-5	13	TRBJ1-2	-	CASSLRGNYGYTF	TGTGCCAGCAGCTTGCGGGGGAACTATGGCTACACCTTC
TRBD2	TRBV27	16	TRBJ2-7	-	CASSLYPGLGSYEQYF	TGTGCCAGCAGCCTGTACCCGGGACTAGGCTCCTACGAGCAGTACTTC
TRBD2	TRBV6-5	16	TRBJ2-3	-	CASSYVSGRGTDTQYF	TGTGCCAGCAGTTACGTTAGCGGGAGGGGCACAGATACGCAGTATTTT
-	TRBV30	14	TRBJ1-5	-	CAWSVGVSGQPQHF	TGTGCCTGGAGTGTAGGGGTTTCTGGCCAGCCCCAGCATTTT
TRBD1	TRBV29-1	12	TRBJ2-7	-	CSVAGGSYEQYF	TGCAGCGTTGCAGGGGGTTCCTACGAGCAGTACTTC
TRBD1	TRBV18	15	TRBJ2-1	-	CASSPQTGGENEQFF	TGTGCCAGCTCACCACAGACAGGGGGGGAGAATGAGCAGTTCTTC
-	TRBV6-1	14	TRBJ1-5	-	CASRGSGGPQPQHF	TGTGCCAGCAGGGGGTCGGGGGGCCCTCAGCCCCAGCATTTT
-	TRBV28	12	TRBJ2-5	-	CASRGPVETQYF	TGTGCCAGCAGGGGGCCAGTGGAGACCCAGTACTTC
-	TRBV18	14	TRBJ1-2	-	CASSPSRDNYGYTF	TGTGCCAGCTCACCTAGCAGGGATAACTATGGCTACACCTTC
-	TRBV4-1	13	TRBJ2-7	-	CASSQEEGYEQYF	TGCGCCAGCAGCCAAGAGGAGGGATACGAGCAGTACTTC
TRBD1	TRBV7-8	14	TRBJ2-2	once	CASSLDRGSGELFF	TGTGCCAGCAGCTTAGACAGGGGTTCCGGGGAGCTGTTTTTT
TRBD1	TRBV28	17	TRBJ1-3	once	CASSSTLGQGGLPTIYF	TGTGCCAGCAGTTCCACACTAGGACAGGGCGGGCTCCCCACCATATATTTT
TRBD2	TRBV18	15	TRBJ2-1	-	CASSLRLARYNEQFF	TGTGCCAGCTCACTCCGACTAGCACGCTACAATGAGCAGTTCTTC
TRBD1	TRBV5-1	15	TRBJ1-1	once	CASRLDRGANTEAFF	TGCGCCAGCAGATTGGACAGGGGGGCGAACACTGAAGCTTTCTTT
-	TRBV27	16	TRBJ2-7	few	CASSFSHSSSSYEQYF	TGTGCCAGCAGTTTCTCCCACTCCTCAAGCTCCTACGAGCAGTACTTC
TRBD2	TRBV6-5	15	TRBJ2-7	-	CASSYSFSGTYEQYF	TGTGCCAGCAGTTACTCCTTTAGCGGGACCTACGAGCAGTACTTC
-	TRBV28	14	TRBJ1-5	-	CASSLGQSNQPQHF	TGTGCCAGCAGTCTCGGACAGAGCAATCAGCCCCAGCATTTT
TRBD2	TRBV28	18	TRBJ2-2	-	CASTTGGLAGTNTGELFF	TGTGCCAGCACTACCGGGGGGCTAGCGGGAACGAACACCGGGGAGCTGTTTTTT
TRBD2	TRBV25-1	16	TRBJ2-7	-	CASSEYVTSGSHEQYF	TGTGCCAGCAGTGAATATGTAACTAGCGGGAGCCACGAGCAGTACTTC
TRBD1	TRBV27	12	TRBJ2-7	few	CAIGQGGLEQYF	TGTGCCATCGGACAGGGTGGTCTCGAGCAGTACTTC
-	TRBV4-2	16	TRBJ2-5	-	CASSQEGYGAGETQYF	TGTGCCAGCAGCCAAGAGGGATATGGGGCCGGCGAGACCCAGTACTTC
-	TRBV11-2	17	TRBJ1-5	-	CASSLRTADNGNQPQHF	TGTGCCAGCAGCCTAAGGACAGCGGATAATGGCAATCAGCCCCAGCATTTT
-	TRBV7-9	14	TRBJ2-2	-	CASSLQGNTGELFF	TGTGCCAGCAGCTTACAGGGGAACACCGGGGAGCTGTTTTTT
-	TRBV16	15	TRBJ2-7	-	CASSQSSGTSYEQYF	TGTGCCAGCAGCCAATCCTCAGGAACTTCCTACGAGCAGTACTTC
-	TRBV7-2	13	TRBJ2-1	-	CASTAGLNNEQFF	TGTGCCAGCACGGCGGGACTTAACAATGAGCAGTTCTTC
-	TRBV18	16	TRBJ2-1	-	CASSPQGGKSYNEQFF	TGTGCCAGCTCACCACAGGGCGGGAAATCCTACAATGAGCAGTTCTTC
TRBD2	TRBV5-1	14	TRBJ2-1	-	CASSRRETDNEQFF	TGCGCCAGCAGCAGGCGGGAGACTGACAATGAGCAGTTCTTC
TRBD1	TRBV10-3	12	TRBJ2-7	few	CAIRTDRGEQYF	TGTGCCATCAGGACGGACAGGGGCGAGCAGTACTTC
TRBD1	TRBV10-3	15	TRBJ1-1	-	CAISGGQGMNTEAFF	TGTGCCATCAGTGGCGGACAGGGCATGAACACTGAAGCTTTCTTT
-	TRBV30	11	TRBJ2-3	-	CAWSYTDTQYF	TGTGCCTGGAGCTACACAGATACGCAGTATTTT
-	TRBV11-2	15	TRBJ1-3	-	CASSSLQGIGNTIYF	TGTGCCAGCAGCTCACTACAGGGTATTGGAAACACCATATATTTT
TRBD1	TRBV27	18	TRBJ2-1	-	CASSLRSFLGQGTSEQFF	TGTGCCAGCAGTTTAAGGTCCTTTTTGGGACAGGGTACTTCTGAGCAGTTCTTC